The clone carrying this T cell receptor (beta chain) was seen more than once but under ten times. Its specificity is not known. TCRdb used MiXCR to reprocess the 5' RACE reads, holding one entry per CDR3 protein. Here the sample spans 400,000 to 650,000 distinct CDR3 sequences, 20% to 25% being singletons. The entry originates in a study of T cells after yellow fever vaccination. For the study at large: Preparation used SMART-Seq v4 Ultra Low Input for the low-cell-number fractions.

Notes on the study in general: Peaking on day 5 versus 15, the secondary response was faster but weaker. Among primary-vaccination clones, most reappeared after the booster, at almost 98% for CD4 and 85% to 90% for CD8.

The CDR3 totals 13 residues. Germline assignment: CDR1 MNHNS and CDR2 SASEGT. V was shortened by 4 bases and J by 2 bases, with 8 bases between the two germline ends. The receptor comes from a man aged 18 to 35 who received the YFV17D yellow fever vaccine. Source: PBMCs, taken 20 to 25 days after the first yellow fever vaccination. The chain employs TRBV6-1 and TRBJ2-5; the D gene could be TRBD1 or TRBD2 (5 bases each). The CDR3 here is CASSGGRQETQYF. DNA of the CDR3: TGTGCCAGCAGTGGGGGACGTCAAGAGACCCAGTACTTC.